One and the same sample provided the 29 T cell receptor beta chains below, sequenced in a study of breast tumors, draining lymph nodes, adjacent tissues. Breast cancer patients provided tissue from their axillary draining lymph nodes. TCRdb ran MiXCR on the multiplex PCR reads and lists one entry per CDR3 protein. The data show 75,000 to 100,000 distinct CDR3 sequences, roughly 20% seen once. The sequencing sample was made of axillary lymph node tissue. Receptor source: a female donor with breast cancer. Some clones in this sample may be carry-over from other donors' samples.

This clonotype was seen many times. The chain combines TRBV12-3 or TRBV12-4 with TRBJ1-4, with a possible D match to TRBD1 (6 bases). CDR3 length: 15 residues. Trimming shortened V by 2 bases and J by 8 bases, and 15 bases separated the two germline ends. CDR3 DNA sequence: TGTGCCAGCAGTTTAATTGTACAGGGTGGCGAAAAACTGTTTTTT. Its translation: CASSLIVQGGEKLFF.

This clonotype was seen many times. The chain employs TRBV7-3 and TRBJ2-1, with TRBD2 matching 9 bases. The CDR3 spans 15 residues. V lost 2 bases, J lost 7 bases, and 6 bases stayed unmatched. From germline, CDR1 is SGHTA and CDR2 FQGTGA. CDR3 residues: CASSLWVAGDNEQFF. CDR3 nucleotides: TGTGCCAGCAGCTTATGGGTAGCGGGAGATAATGAGCAGTTCTTC.

This clonotype was observed a handful of times. The chain links TRBV18 to TRBJ2-1; tentative D call: TRBD1 (5 bases). The CDR3 consists of 12 residues. Trimming took off 2 bases at V and 9 bases at J, with 8 bases between the two ends. Germline V gene lookup returns CDR1 KGHSH and CDR2 LQKENI. In DNA form, the CDR3 reads TGTGCCAGCTCACCAGGCGACAGTGAGCAGTTCTTC. Its protein is CASSPGDSEQFF. The whole variable domain, remainder taken from reference TRBV18 and TRBJ2-1, is NAGVMQNPRHLVRRRGQEARLRCSPMKGHSHVYWYRQLPEEGLKFMVYLQKENIIDESGMPKERFSAEFPKEGPSILRIQQVVRGDSAAYFCASSPGDSEQFFGPGTRLTVL.

On this clonotype itself: The germline gene is not matched at one end of the junction; a read error may be the cause. V gene TRBV5-1 combines with J gene TRBJ2-5; the D is unclear. This CDR3 has 11 amino acids. Germline V gene data show CDR1 as SGHRS and CDR2 as YFSETQ. For the CDR3, the DNA is TGCGCCAGCAGCTTGGAAGAGGCCCAGTACTTC. This gives the protein CASSLEEAQYF.

As to this clonotype: A much larger clone sits a single nucleotide away, making a read error possible. Because it lacks the conserved phenylalanine or tryptophan at the end, this CDR3 is likely a read error. The chain couples TRBV6-5 to TRBJ2-3; D is unresolved. From germline, CDR1 is MNHEY and CDR2 SVGAGI. The germline V and J ends were trimmed by 7 bases and 2 bases, with 13 bases remaining between them. The CDR3 runs 14 residues. The CDR3 sequence is CASKGRRPTDTQYS. The CDR3 bases are TGTGCCAGCAAAGGGCGACGGCCCACAGATACGCAGTATTCT.

The table lists this clonotype with many counts. This chain's CDR3 is CASIGNEQFF. CDR3 sequence (DNA): TGTGCCAGCATCGGCAATGAGCAGTTCTTC. V gene TRBV2 combines with J gene TRBJ2-1; D is unclear. This CDR3 spans 10 amino acids. Germline CDR1 SNHLY, CDR2 FYNNEI. Trimming stripped 7 bases from V and 6 bases from J, with 4 bases between. The whole variable domain, remainder taken from reference TRBV2 and TRBJ2-1, is EPEVTQTPSHQVTQMGQEVILRCVPISNHLYFYWYRQILGQKVEFLVSFYNNEISEKSEIFDDQFSVERPDGSNFTLKIRSTKLEDSAMYFCASIGNEQFFGPGTRLTVL.

The table lists this clonotype with many counts. This chain links TRBV2 with TRBJ1-6; 11 positions agree with TRBD1. Germline CDR1 reads SNHLY; CDR2 reads FYNNEI. V gave up 6 bases and J gave up 10 bases; unmatched junction bases: 2. CDR3 length: 13 amino acids. The CDR3: CASRGQGDSPLHF. The CDR3 region has the DNA TGTGCCAGCAGGGGACAGGGGGACTCACCCCTCCACTTT.

The chain links TRBV7-9 to TRBJ1-1; D not certain. Germline assignment: CDR1 SEHNR and CDR2 FQNEAQ (reference sequence). With 3 bases removed from V and 3 bases from J, the gap between germline ends came to 8 bases. This CDR3 is 13 amino acids long. This CDR3 reads CASSFVVDTEAFF. DNA of the CDR3: TGTGCCAGCAGCTTCGTGGTGGACACTGAAGCTTTCTTT.

With regard to this clonotype: A clone one base away is much larger, so this may be a read error. J is TRBJ2-2 and V is TRBV4-2, with D possibly matching TRBD2 (6 bases). The V end lost 0 bases, the J end lost 2 bases, and 22 bases lay between the germline ends. Germline lookup yields CDR1 LGHNA and CDR2 YNFKEQ. The length of the CDR3 is 20 residues. The CDR3 protein is CASSQEDVRGRRANTGELFF. In nucleotides, the CDR3 is TGTGCCAGCAGCCAAGAGGACGTTAGGGGAAGGAGGGCTAACACCGGGGAGCTGTTTTTT.

This clonotype appeared many times. The V gene is TRBV7-2, the J gene TRBJ2-3; D gene unclear. This CDR3 has 16 residues. The V end was cut by 2 bases, the J end by 1 base, with 13 bases between. Germline V gene lookup returns CDR1 SGHTA and CDR2 FQGNSA. The CDR3 is CASSLYSSLGTDTQYF. The CDR3 DNA reads TGTGCCAGCAGCTTATATTCCAGCCTGGGCACAGATACGCAGTATTTT.

In regard to this clonotype: One base away lies a much larger clone, so this may be a sequencing read error. The chain has TRBV6-1 and TRBJ2-7, with 10 bases identical to TRBD1. The length of the CDR3 is 17 residues. Looked up from germline, CDR1 is MNHNS and CDR2 is SASEGT. The CDR3 DNA is TGTGCCAGCACCCCGAGTCCCCCGACAGGGGGCGTCTACGAGCGGTACTTC. Translation: CASTPSPPTGGVYERYF.

At least ten counts were recorded for this clonotype. This sequence joins TRBV20-1 and TRBJ1-4; possibly TRBD1 for D (5 bases). CDR3 length equals 11 residues. CDR1 is DFQATT and CDR2 is SNEGSKA in the germline V gene (reference sequence). Trimming left V 6 bases short and J 13 bases short, with 15 bases between. In DNA, the CDR3 is TGCAGTGCCGTGATCGACAGCTTACTGTTTTTT. This sequence encodes CSAVIDSLLFF.

A note on this clonotype: Possible read error: a much larger clone is one base away. This chain links TRBV9 with TRBJ2-3; perhaps TRBD2 as D (6 bases). There are 19 residues in the CDR3. Germline loops: CDR1 SGDLS, CDR2 YYNGEE. The CDR3 region has the DNA TGTGCCGGCAGCGAAAAAGACCCTCATGGGCGGGGCCTCACAGATACGCAGTATTTT. Amino acid sequence: CAGSEKDPHGRGLTDTQYF.

The CDR3 DNA follows: TGTGCCAGCAGTTTTGACAGGGGAGTTGGAAACACCATATATTTT. Encoded protein: CASSFDRGVGNTIYF. The J gene is TRBJ1-3, the V gene TRBV28; TRBD1 matches 8 bases. This CDR3 region has 15 residues. Germline values: CDR1 MDHEN, CDR2 SYDVKM. Trimming at V came to 3 bases and at J to 3 bases, leaving 4 bases not matched to a gene.

This clonotype was picked up many times. The chain couples TRBV6-5 to TRBJ2-1; D may correspond to TRBD1 or TRBD2 (5 bases each). The CDR3 spans 14 residues. Germline V gene sequence: CDR1 MNHEY, CDR2 SVGAGI. Trimming stripped 5 bases from V and 8 bases from J, with 16 bases between. The DNA for the CDR3 is TGTGCCAGCAGTAGGGGACCCCGTGGGTATGAGCAGTTCTTC. This translates into CASSRGPRGYEQFF.

The table lists this clonotype with many counts. This chain uses TRBV4-2 with TRBJ2-2; no definite D call. The CDR3 runs to 11 residues. Trimming took 0 bases from V and 7 from J, leaving 0 bases between them. The germline gives CDR1 LGHNA, CDR2 YNFKEQ. CDR3 DNA sequence: TGTGCCAGCAGCCAAGACGGGGAGCTGTTTTTT. It encodes CASSQDGELFF.

On this clonotype: This may be a read error: a much more frequent sequence differs by one nucleotide. The chain has TRBV6-1 and TRBJ1-5, with D uncertain. Looked up from germline, CDR1 is MNHNS and CDR2 is SASEGT. Deletions cut 2 bases from V and 9 bases from J, with 11 bases between. CDR3 size: 13 residues. Here the CDR3 DNA reads TGTGCCAGCAGTGAAACGGTAGGTCGGCCCCAGCATTTT. It codes for CASSETVGRPQHF.

A word on this clonotype: A much more abundant neighbour one base away suggests this may be a read error. The chain combines TRBV29-1 with TRBJ1-5; D is unclear. The germline V gene has CDR1 SQVTM and CDR2 ANQGSEA. V lost 6 bases to trimming and J lost 5 bases, with 14 bases between them. This CDR3 is 13 amino acids long. DNA for the CDR3: TGCAGCGTCTCTGGTGGGAGCGATCAGCCCCAGCATTTT. Residues: CSVSGGSDQPQHF. The full variable domain, completed using reference TRBV29-1 and TRBJ1-5, is SAVISQKPSRDICQRGTSLTIQCQVDSQVTMMFWYRQQPGQSLTLIATANQGSEATYESGFVIDKFPISRPNLTFSTLTVSNMSPEDSSIYLCSVSGGSDQPQHFGDGTRLSIL.

This clonotype was detected ten times or more. The CDR3 nucleotides are TGTGCCAGCAGCCCCGTGAAGGGGGGGCAGGATGGCTACACCTTC. This encodes CASSPVKGGQDGYTF. V gene TRBV9 combines with J gene TRBJ1-2, with TRBD1 as a possible D gene (6 bases). The V gene's germline CDR1 is SGDLS and CDR2 YYNGEE. This CDR3 is 15 amino acids long. V was clipped by 4 bases and J by 6 bases, with 19 bases between them.

Concerning this clonotype itself: One base away lies a much larger clone, so this may be a sequencing read error. The CDR3 does not end in the conserved phenylalanine or tryptophan, so this is likely a read error. The V call is TRBV5-1, the J call TRBJ2-2; either TRBD1 or TRBD2 may supply D (5 bases each). Trimming pared 5 bases from V and 3 bases from J, leaving 8 bases between. CDR3 length: 13 amino acids. Germline CDR1 reads SGHRS; CDR2 reads YFSETQ. Here the CDR3 reads CASRGVHTGELFL. Written as DNA, the CDR3 is TGCGCCAGCAGGGGGGTGCACACCGGGGAGCTGTTTCTT.

In its sample, this clonotype was seen many times. The chain recombines TRBV6-5 with TRBJ2-7; a weak D match, TRBD1 (5 bases). Germline CDR1 reads MNHEY; CDR2 reads SVGAGI. This CDR3 spans 14 amino acids. Trimming left V 6 bases short and J 2 bases short, with 14 bases between. CDR3 residues: CASRPQGKPYEQYF. The CDR3 coding sequence is TGTGCCAGCAGACCTCAGGGAAAACCCTACGAGCAGTACTTC.

The genes are TRBV27 and TRBJ2-1, with a weak D call TRBD1 (5 bases). The CDR3 runs to 13 residues. Germline CDR1 reads MNHEY; CDR2 reads SMNVEV (reference sequence). V shed 6 bases and J shed 4 bases, with 10 bases lying between them. In DNA, the CDR3 is TGTGCCAGCAGGGGGCTCCTATACAATGAGCAGTTCTTC. Protein: CASRGLLYNEQFF.

Notes on this clonotype: This sequence may be a read error, since a much larger clone differs from it by one base. The CDR3 loop is CASSQAGGRGEQLF. CDR3 nucleotide sequence: TGTGCCAGCAGCCAAGCCGGAGGCCGGGGTGAGCAGCTCTTC. The V and J genes are TRBV4-2 and TRBJ2-1, with a tentative D call TRBD2 (5 bases). The CDR3 length is 14 residues. The germline gives CDR1 LGHNA, CDR2 YNFKEQ.

This clonotype has ten or more counts. J is TRBJ1-2 and V is TRBV5-6, with 7 bases identical to TRBD1. The CDR3 loop spans 14 amino acids. The V gene's germline CDR1 is SGHDT and CDR2 YYEEEE. With 6 bases clipped from V and 4 bases from J, the junction kept 9 bases outside the gene matches. The CDR3 region is CASTTPTGVYGYTF. The CDR3 DNA reads as TGTGCCAGCACCACACCAACAGGGGTCTATGGCTACACCTTC.

As regards this clonotype: The final CDR3 position lacks the conserved phenylalanine or tryptophan, pointing to a likely read error. V gene TRBV20-1 combines with J gene TRBJ1-6; D possibly corresponds to TRBD1 (6 bases). The CDR3 runs 14 residues. The germline CDR1 and CDR2 sequences are DFQATT and SNEGSKA (reference sequence). Trimming stripped 1 base from V and 10 bases from J, with 14 bases between. The CDR3 protein is CSARGSGDRSPLHS. The DNA of the CDR3 is TGCAGTGCTAGAGGGTCAGGGGATAGGTCACCCCTCCACTCC.

This clonotype was seen repeatedly, ten times or more. The V and J genes are TRBV12-3 or TRBV12-4 and TRBJ1-2; no clear D. Trimming stripped 4 bases from V and 0 bases from J, with 3 bases between. The CDR3 has 12 residues. CDR3 protein: CASSSTNYGYTF. The CDR3 nucleotides are TGTGCCAGCAGTTCCACTAACTATGGCTACACCTTC.

This clonotype has ten or more counts. The rearrangement uses TRBV20-1 and TRBJ2-3, with D possibly TRBD2 on 6 matching bases. Looked up from germline, CDR1 is DFQATT and CDR2 is SNEGSKA (reference sequence). The length of the CDR3 is 14 residues. V lost 1 base to trimming and J lost 2 bases, with 10 bases between them. The CDR3 DNA sequence: TGCAGTGCTAGAGGGGGACTGAACACAGATACGCAGTATTTT. Amino acids: CSARGGLNTDTQYF.

The chain employs TRBV28 and TRBJ2-7; D may correspond to TRBD1 or TRBD2 (5 bases each). The CDR3 loop spans 15 amino acids. Germline CDR1 reads MDHEN; CDR2 reads SYDVKM. V was cut by 4 bases and J by 6 bases, with 19 bases left in between. The DNA for the CDR3 is TGTGCCAGCAGTTCTCCGGGGCGTCCCCCTCTCGAGCAGTACTTC. It is translated as CASSSPGRPPLEQYF. The variable domain in full, with the rest retrieved from reference TRBV28 and TRBJ2-7, is DVKVTQSSRYLVKRTGEKVFLECVQDMDHENMFWYRQDPGLGLRLIYFSYDVKMKEKGDIPEGYSVSREKKERFSLILESASTNQTSMYLCASSSPGRPPLEQYFGPGTRLTVT.

This clonotype was seen a single time. This sequence joins TRBV18 and TRBJ1-5; 8 positions agree with TRBD1. The V gene's germline CDR1 is KGHSH and CDR2 LQKENI. V lost 6 bases to trimming and J lost 9 bases; unmatched junction nucleotides: 13. CDR3 length: 15 residues. The CDR3 DNA follows: TGTGCCAGCTCGCGAGGACAGGGACTTTATTCGCCCCAGCATTTT. Amino acid sequence: CASSRGQGLYSPQHF.